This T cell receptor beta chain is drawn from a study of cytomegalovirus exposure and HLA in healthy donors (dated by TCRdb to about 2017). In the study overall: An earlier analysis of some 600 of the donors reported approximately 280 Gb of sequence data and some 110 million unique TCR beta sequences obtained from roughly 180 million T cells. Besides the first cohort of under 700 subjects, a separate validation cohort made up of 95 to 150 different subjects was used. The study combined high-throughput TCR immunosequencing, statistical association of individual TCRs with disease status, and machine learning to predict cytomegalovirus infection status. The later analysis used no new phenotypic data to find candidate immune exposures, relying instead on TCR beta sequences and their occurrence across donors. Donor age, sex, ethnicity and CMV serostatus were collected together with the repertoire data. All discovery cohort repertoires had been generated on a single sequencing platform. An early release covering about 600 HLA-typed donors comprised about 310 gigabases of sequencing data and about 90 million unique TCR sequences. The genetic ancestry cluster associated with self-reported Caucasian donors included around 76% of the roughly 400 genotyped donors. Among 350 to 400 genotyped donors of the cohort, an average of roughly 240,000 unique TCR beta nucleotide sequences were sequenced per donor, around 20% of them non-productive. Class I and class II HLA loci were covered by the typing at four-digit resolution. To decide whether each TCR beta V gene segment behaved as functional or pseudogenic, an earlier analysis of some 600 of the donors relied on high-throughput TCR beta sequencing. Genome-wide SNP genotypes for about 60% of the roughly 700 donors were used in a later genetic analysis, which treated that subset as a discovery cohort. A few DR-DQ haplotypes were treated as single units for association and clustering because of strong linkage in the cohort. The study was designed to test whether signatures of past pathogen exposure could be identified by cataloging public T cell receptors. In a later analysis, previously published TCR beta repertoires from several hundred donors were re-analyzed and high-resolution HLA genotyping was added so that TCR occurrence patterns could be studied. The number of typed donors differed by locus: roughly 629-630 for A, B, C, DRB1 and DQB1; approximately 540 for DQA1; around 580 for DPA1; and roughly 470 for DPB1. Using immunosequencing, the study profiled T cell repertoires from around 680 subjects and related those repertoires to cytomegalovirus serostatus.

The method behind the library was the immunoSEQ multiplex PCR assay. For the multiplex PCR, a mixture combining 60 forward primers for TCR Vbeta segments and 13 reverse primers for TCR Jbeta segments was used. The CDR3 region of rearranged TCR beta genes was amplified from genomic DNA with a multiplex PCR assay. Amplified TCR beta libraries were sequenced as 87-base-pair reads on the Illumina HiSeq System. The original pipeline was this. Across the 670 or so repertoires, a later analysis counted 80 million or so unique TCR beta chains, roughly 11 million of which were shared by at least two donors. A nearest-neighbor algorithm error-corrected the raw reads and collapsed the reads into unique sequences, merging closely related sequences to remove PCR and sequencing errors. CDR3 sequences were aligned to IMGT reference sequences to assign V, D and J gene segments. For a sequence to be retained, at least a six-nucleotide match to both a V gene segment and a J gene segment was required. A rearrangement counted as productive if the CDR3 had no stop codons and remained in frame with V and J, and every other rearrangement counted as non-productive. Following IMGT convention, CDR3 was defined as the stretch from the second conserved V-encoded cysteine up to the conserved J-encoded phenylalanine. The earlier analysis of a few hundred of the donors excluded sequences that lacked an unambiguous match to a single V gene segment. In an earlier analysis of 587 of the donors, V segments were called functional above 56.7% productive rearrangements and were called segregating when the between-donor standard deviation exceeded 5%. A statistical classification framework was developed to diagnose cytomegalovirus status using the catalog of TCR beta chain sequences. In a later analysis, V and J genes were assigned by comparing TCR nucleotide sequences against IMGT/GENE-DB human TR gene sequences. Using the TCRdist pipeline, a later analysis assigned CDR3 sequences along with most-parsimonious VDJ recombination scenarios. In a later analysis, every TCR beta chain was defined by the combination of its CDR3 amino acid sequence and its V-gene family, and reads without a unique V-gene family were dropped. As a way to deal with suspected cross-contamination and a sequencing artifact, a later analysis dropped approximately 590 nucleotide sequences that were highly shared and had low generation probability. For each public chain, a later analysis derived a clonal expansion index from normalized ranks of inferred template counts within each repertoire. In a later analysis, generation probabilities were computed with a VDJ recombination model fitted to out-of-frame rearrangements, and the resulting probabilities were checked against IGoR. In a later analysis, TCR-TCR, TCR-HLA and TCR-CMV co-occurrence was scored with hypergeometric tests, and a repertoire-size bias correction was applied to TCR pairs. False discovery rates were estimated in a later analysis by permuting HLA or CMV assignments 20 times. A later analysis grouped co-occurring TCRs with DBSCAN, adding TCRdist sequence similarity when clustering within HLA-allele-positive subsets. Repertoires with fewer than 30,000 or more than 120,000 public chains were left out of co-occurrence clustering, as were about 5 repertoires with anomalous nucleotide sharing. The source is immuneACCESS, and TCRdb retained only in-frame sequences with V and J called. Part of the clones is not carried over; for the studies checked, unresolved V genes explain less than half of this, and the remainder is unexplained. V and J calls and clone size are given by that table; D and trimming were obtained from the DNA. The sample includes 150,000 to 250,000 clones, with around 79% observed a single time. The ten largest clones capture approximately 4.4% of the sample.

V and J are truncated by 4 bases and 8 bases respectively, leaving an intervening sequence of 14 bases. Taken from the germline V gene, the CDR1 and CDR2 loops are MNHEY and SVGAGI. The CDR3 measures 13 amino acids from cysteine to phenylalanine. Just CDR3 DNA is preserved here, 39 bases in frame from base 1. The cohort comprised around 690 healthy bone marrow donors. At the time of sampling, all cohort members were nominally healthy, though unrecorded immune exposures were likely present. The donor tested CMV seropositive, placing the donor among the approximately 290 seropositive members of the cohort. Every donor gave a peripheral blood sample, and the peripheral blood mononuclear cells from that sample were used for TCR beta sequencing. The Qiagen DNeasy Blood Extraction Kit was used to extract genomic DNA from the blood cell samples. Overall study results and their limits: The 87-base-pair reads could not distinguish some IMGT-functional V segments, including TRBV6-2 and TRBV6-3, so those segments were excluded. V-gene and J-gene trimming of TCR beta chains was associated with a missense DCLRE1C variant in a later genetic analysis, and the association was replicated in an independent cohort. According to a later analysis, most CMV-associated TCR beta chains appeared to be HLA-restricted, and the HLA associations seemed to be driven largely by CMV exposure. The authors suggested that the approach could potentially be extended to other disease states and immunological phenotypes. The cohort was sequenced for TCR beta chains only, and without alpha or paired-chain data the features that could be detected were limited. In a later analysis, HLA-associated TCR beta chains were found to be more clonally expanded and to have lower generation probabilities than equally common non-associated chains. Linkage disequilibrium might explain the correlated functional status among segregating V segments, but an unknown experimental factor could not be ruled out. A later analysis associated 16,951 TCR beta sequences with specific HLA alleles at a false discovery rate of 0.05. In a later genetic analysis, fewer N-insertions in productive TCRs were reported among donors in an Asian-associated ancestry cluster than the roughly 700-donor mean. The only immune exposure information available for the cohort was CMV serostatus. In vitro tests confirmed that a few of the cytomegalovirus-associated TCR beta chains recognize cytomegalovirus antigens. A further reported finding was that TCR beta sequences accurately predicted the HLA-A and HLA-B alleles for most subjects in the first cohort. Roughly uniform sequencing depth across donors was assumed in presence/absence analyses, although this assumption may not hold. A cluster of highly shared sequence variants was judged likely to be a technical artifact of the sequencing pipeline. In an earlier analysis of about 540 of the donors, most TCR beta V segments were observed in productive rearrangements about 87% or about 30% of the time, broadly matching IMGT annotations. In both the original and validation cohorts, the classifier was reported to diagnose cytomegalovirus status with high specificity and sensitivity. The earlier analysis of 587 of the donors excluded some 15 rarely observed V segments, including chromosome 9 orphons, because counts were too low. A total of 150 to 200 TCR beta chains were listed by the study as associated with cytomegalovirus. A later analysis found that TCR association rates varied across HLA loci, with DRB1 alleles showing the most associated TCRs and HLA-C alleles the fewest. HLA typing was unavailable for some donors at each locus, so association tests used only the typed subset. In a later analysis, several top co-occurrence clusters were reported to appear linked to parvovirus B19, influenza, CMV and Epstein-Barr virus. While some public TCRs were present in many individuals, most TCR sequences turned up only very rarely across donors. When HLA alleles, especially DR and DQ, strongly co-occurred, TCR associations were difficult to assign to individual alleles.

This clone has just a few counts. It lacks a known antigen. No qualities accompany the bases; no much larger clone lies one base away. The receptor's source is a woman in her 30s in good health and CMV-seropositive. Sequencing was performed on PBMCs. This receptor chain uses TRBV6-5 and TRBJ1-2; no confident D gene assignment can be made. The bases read TGTGCCAGCAGTTCACCCACAAGAGGGGGCTACACCTTC. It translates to CASSSPTRGGYTF.